The 15 T cell receptor beta chains given below trace back to one sample, sequenced in a study of regulatory T cells in long-lasting Graves disease. TCR beta libraries were built with iRepertoire HTBI primers and Arm-PCR of CDR3 regions. TCRdb re-called the multiplex PCR reads with MiXCR, one entry per CDR3 protein. The sample carries around 510,000 distinct CDR3 sequences, around 21% recorded once. The sample's time point: persistent/refractory GD, antithyroid drugs over 5 years with positive TRAb. The TCR library was prepared using RNA isolated from PBMCs. Sequencing was performed on peripheral blood mononuclear cells (PBMCs), taken when the disease was refractory, from a patient treated with antithyroid drugs. These receptors came from a female donor with Graves disease.

This clonotype appeared a few times. The chain combines TRBV20-1 with TRBJ1-2, with 8 bases matching TRBD1. Germline V gene data show CDR1 as DFQATT and CDR2 as SNEGSKA (reference sequence). Trimming at V came to 3 bases and at J to 8 bases, leaving 8 bases not matched to a gene. This CDR3 spans 13 amino acids. CDR3 DNA: TGCAGTGCTAGTGTACAGGGGGTGGGGGGCTACACCTTC. Amino acids: CSASVQGVGGYTF.

The chain has TRBV20-1 and TRBJ1-1; D gene ambiguous. This CDR3 contains 13 residues. With 1 base removed from V and 3 bases from J, the gap between germline ends came to 9 bases. Germline V lookup: CDR1 DFQATT, CDR2 SNEGSKA (reference sequence). CDR3 sequence reads: CSARASMDTEAFF. Written as DNA, the CDR3 is TGCAGTGCTAGAGCAAGTATGGACACTGAAGCTTTCTTT.

This clonotype was seen more than once but under ten times. DNA for the CDR3: TGCGCCAGCAGCCAAGGGTTCGGGCTAGCTCTGGACGAGCAGTACTTC. Translation: CASSQGFGLALDEQYF. This chain links TRBV4-1 with TRBJ2-7; a possible D gene is TRBD2 (5 bases). V was clipped by 1 base and J by 5 bases, with 18 bases between them. CDR3 length: 16 amino acids. The germline CDR1 and CDR2 sequences are MGHRA and YSYEKL.

This clonotype has a handful of counts. The rearrangement uses TRBV7-3 and TRBJ2-5, with D unclear. Germline CDR1 SGHTA, CDR2 FQGTGA. Deletions cut 5 bases from V and 5 bases from J, with 18 bases between. This CDR3 is 15 amino acids long. CDR3 bases: TGTGCCAGCAGCCTACGCGCCGACATTGGGGAGACCCAGTACTTC. The encoded protein is CASSLRADIGETQYF.

The rearrangement joins TRBV7-3 to TRBJ2-7; D perhaps matches TRBD1 (6 bases). The germline CDR1 and CDR2 sequences are SGHTA and FQGTGA. The CDR3 runs 16 residues. The germline V and J ends were trimmed by 5 bases and 3 bases, with 20 bases remaining between them. The DNA for the CDR3 is TGTGCCAGCAGCCAAGATTCACTGGAAGGGGGCTACGAGCAGTACTTC. It encodes CASSQDSLEGGYEQYF.

At least ten counts were recorded for this clonotype. This rearrangement joins TRBV28 to TRBJ1-5, with a weak D call TRBD1 (6 bases). This CDR3 is built from 17 residues. V lost 6 bases to trimming and J lost 6 bases, with 24 bases between them. Germline V gene sequence: CDR1 MDHEN, CDR2 SYDVKM. This CDR3 is CASSPVNHRIGGQPQHF. As DNA, the CDR3 is TGTGCCAGCAGCCCAGTCAACCACCGGATAGGGGGTCAGCCCCAGCATTTT.

The chain couples TRBV7-9 to TRBJ1-1; no clear D gene. Trimming shortened V by 5 bases and J by 8 bases, and 18 bases separated the two germline ends. CDR3 length: 14 residues. In germline, CDR1 is SEHNR, CDR2 FQNEAQ (reference sequence). CDR3 in amino acids: CASSLDGGGGEAFF. In DNA form, the CDR3 reads TGTGCCAGCAGCCTGGACGGCGGAGGAGGAGAAGCTTTCTTT.

The rearrangement uses TRBV5-1 and TRBJ2-2; 7 nucleotides align to TRBD1. Germline CDR1 and CDR2: SGHRS and YFSETQ. The CDR3 runs to 17 residues. J was trimmed by 6 bases and V by 0 bases; bases with no gene match: 11. This chain's CDR3 is CASSLALQGDLSGELFF. For the CDR3, the DNA is TGCGCCAGCAGCTTGGCGTTGCAGGGGGATCTGTCCGGGGAGCTGTTTTTT.

Only a few counts were recorded for this clonotype. The V gene is TRBV6-2 or TRBV6-3, the J gene TRBJ2-2; D not resolved. Trimming took off 0 bases at V and 1 base at J, with 12 bases between the two ends. CDR1 is MNHEY and CDR2 is SVGEGT in the germline V gene. The length of the CDR3 is 17 residues. CDR3 loop: CASSYSVGRQNTGELFF. The CDR3 DNA reads TGTGCCAGCAGTTACTCCGTTGGCAGGCAGAACACCGGGGAGCTGTTTTTT.

The chain links TRBV27 to TRBJ2-1; D gene unclear. In germline, CDR1 is MNHEY, CDR2 SMNVEV (reference sequence). The CDR3 extends over 13 amino acids. Trimming took off 3 bases at V and 4 bases at J, with 7 bases between the two ends. Here the CDR3 DNA reads TGTGCCAGCAGTTTCTCGGCATACAATGAGCAGTTCTTC. This gives the protein CASSFSAYNEQFF.

On this clonotype itself: A much larger clone lies one base from this, so it may be a read error. V and J are TRBV11-2 and TRBJ2-7; the match to TRBD2 covers 7 bases. The germline V gene has CDR1 SGHAT and CDR2 FQNNGV. The CDR3 has 16 residues. CDR3 DNA sequence: TGTGCCAGCAGCTTAGGAGTGGGGGGGACTCTCTACGAGCAGCACTTC. Its translation is CASSLGVGGTLYEQHF. Based on the CDR3 plus reference TRBV11-2 and TRBJ2-7, the full variable domain is EAGVAQSPRYKIIEKRQSVAFWCNPISGHATLYWYQQILGQGPKLLIQFQNNGVVDDSQLPKDRFSAERLKGVDSTLKIQPAKLEDSAVYLCASSLGVGGTLYEQHFGPGTRLTVT.

A note on this clonotype: A read error may account for a junction end that differs from germline. V is TRBV6-9 and J is TRBJ2-5, with TRBD2 matching over 8 bases. Germline lookup yields CDR1 MNHGY and CDR2 SVAAGI. The CDR3 sequence is 16 residues long. CDR3: CASSYQGGGFKETRYF. The CDR3 DNA is TGTGCCAGCAGTTACCAAGGCGGGGGGTTTAAAGAGACCCGGTACTTC.

The chain couples TRBV20-1 to TRBJ1-4, with a weak D call TRBD1 (6 bases). CDR3 length: 19 amino acids. The V gene lost 5 bases and the J gene lost 7 bases, with 32 bases spanning the gap. Germline lookup yields CDR1 DFQATT and CDR2 SNEGSKA (reference sequence). The CDR3 nucleotides read TGCAGTGCTGTACTCCTCTCCGGACTAGCGGGAGGGGGGGGTGAAAAACTGTTTTTT. As protein: CSAVLLSGLAGGGGEKLFF.

This clonotype was detected a few times. The chain employs TRBV25-1 and TRBJ2-5; TRBD2 agrees at 11 bases. Per the germline V gene, CDR1 is MGHDK and CDR2 is SYGVNS. The CDR3 has 19 residues. Trimming removed 1 base from V and 5 bases from J; junction bases left unmatched: 15. CDR3 in DNA: TGTGCCAGCAGTGAATTGAAACGGCGGGTAGCGGGAGGGTTGGAGACCCAGTACTTC. Amino acid sequence: CASSELKRRVAGGLETQYF.

This clonotype came up a few times. J is TRBJ2-2 and V is TRBV19, with 8 bases identical to TRBD1. The CDR3 sequence is 16 residues long. With 5 bases clipped from V and 4 bases from J, the junction kept 9 bases outside the gene matches. Germline CDR1 is LNHDA and CDR2 is SQIVND (reference sequence). The CDR3 here is CASSSFRQGFTGELFF. CDR3 coding DNA: TGTGCCAGTAGTTCTTTCCGACAGGGGTTCACCGGGGAGCTGTTTTTT.